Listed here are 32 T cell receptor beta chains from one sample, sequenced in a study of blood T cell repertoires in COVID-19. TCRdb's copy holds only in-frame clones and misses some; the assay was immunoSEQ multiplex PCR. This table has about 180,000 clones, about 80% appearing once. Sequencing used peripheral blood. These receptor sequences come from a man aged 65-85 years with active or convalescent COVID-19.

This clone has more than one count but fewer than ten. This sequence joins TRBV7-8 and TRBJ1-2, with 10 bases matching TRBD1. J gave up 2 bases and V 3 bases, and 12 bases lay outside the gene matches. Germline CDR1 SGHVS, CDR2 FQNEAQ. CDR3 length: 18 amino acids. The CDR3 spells CASSLEGTGTGENYGYTF. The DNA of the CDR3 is TGTGCCAGCAGCTTGGAGGGGACCGGGACAGGGGAAAACTATGGCTACACCTTC.

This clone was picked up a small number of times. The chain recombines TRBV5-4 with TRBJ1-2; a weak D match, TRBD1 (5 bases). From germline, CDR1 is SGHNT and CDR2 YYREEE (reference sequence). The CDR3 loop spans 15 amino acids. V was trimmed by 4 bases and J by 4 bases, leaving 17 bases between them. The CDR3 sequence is CASSGQKEGIYGYTF. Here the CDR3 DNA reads TGTGCCAGCAGCGGGCAAAAGGAGGGGATCTATGGCTACACCTTC.

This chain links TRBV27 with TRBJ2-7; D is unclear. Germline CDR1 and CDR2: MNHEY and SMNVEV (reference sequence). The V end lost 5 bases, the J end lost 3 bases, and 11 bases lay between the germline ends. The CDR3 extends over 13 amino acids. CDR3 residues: CASSTAPHYEQYF. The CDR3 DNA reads TGTGCCAGCAGTACAGCTCCCCACTACGAGCAGTACTTC.

For the CDR3, the DNA is TGTGCTAGTGGTTTTTTTCAAGAAAAACTGTTTTTT. This encodes CASGFFQEKLFF. This rearrangement joins TRBV12-5 to TRBJ1-4; D ambiguous. This CDR3 has 12 residues. Germline V CDR1 and CDR2: LGHNT, FRNRAP. Trimming took off 3 bases at V and 8 bases at J, with 7 bases between the two ends.

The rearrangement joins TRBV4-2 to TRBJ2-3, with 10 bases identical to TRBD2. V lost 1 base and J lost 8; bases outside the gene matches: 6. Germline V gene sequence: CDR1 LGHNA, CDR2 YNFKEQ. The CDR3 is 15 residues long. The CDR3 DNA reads TGTGCCAGCAGCCAAGGAACTAGCGGGGATGGTACGCAGTATTTT. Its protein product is CASSQGTSGDGTQYF.

The CDR3 protein is CASSWTGGPEGELFF. The CDR3 DNA is TGTGCCAGCAGCTGGACAGGGGGCCCCGAGGGGGAGCTGTTTTTT. V is TRBV11-2 and J is TRBJ2-2; the match to TRBD1 covers 11 bases. J was trimmed by 8 bases and V by 4 bases; bases with no gene match: 6. Germline CDR1 and CDR2: SGHAT and FQNNGV. This CDR3 region has 15 residues.

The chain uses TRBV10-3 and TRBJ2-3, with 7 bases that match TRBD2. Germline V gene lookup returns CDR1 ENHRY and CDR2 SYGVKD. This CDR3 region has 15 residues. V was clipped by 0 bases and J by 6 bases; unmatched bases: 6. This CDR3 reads CAISESGTIRDTQYF. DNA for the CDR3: TGTGCCATCAGTGAGTCCGGGACTATTCGGGATACGCAGTATTTT.

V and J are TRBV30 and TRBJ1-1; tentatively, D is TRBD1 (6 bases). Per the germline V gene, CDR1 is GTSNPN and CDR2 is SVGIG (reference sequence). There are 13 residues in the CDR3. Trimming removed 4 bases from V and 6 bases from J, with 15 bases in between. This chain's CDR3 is CAWTWGGASEAFF. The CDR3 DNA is TGTGCCTGGACTTGGGGGGGGGCTTCTGAAGCTTTCTTT.

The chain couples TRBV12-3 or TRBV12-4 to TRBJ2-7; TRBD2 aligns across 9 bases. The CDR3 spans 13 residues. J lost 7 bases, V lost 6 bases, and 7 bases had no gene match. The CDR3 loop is CASRREGRGEQYF. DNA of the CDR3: TGTGCCAGCAGGCGGGAGGGCCGCGGGGAGCAGTACTTC.

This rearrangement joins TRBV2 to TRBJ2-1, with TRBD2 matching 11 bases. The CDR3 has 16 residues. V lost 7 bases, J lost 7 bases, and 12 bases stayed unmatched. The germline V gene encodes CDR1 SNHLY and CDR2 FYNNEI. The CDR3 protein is CASIPETSGIRNEQFF. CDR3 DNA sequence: TGTGCCAGCATCCCCGAGACTAGCGGGATTCGAAATGAGCAGTTCTTC.

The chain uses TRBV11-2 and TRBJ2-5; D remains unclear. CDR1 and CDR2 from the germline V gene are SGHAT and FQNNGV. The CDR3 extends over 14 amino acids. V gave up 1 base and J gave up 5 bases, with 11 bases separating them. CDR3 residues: CASSLAGYSETQYF. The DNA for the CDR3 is TGTGCCAGCAGCTTAGCTGGCTACAGCGAGACCCAGTACTTC.

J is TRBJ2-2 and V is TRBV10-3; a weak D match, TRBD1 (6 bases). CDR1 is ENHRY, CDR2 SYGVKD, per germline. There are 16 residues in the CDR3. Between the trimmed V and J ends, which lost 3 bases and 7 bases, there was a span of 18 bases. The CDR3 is CAISEIRSGVGGELFF. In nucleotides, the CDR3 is TGTGCCATCAGTGAAATTAGATCAGGGGTTGGCGGGGAGCTGTTTTTT.

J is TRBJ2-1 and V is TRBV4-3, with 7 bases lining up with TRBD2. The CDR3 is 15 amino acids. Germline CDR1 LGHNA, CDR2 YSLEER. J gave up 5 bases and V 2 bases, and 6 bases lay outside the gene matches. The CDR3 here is CASSQSASGHNEQFF. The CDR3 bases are TGCGCCAGCAGCCAATCGGCTAGCGGACACAATGAGCAGTTCTTC.

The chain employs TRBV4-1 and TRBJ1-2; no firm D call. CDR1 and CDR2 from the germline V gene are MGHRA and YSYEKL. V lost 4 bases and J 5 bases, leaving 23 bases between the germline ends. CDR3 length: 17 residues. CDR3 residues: CASSLVLGRGREYGYTF. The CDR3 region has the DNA TGCGCCAGCAGCCTCGTTCTGGGTCGAGGGAGGGAATATGGCTACACCTTC.

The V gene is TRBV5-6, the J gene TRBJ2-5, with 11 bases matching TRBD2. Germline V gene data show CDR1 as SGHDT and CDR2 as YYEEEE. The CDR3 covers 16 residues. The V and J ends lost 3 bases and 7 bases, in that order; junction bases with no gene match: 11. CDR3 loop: CASSSPRTSGGGTQYF. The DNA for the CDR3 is TGTGCCAGCAGCTCCCCCCGAACTAGCGGGGGAGGGACCCAGTACTTC. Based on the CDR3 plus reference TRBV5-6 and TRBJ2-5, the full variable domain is DAGVTQSPTHLIKTRGQQVTLRCSPKSGHDTVSWYQQALGQGPQFIFQYYEEEERQRGNFPDRFSGHQFPNYSSELNVNALLLGDSALYLCASSSPRTSGGGTQYFGPGTRLLVL.

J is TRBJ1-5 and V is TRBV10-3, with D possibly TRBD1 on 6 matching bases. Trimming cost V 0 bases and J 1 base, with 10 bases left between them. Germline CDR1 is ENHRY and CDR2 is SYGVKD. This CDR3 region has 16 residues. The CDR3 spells CAISESYRESNQPQHF. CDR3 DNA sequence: TGTGCCATCAGTGAGTCGTACAGGGAGAGCAATCAGCCCCAGCATTTT.

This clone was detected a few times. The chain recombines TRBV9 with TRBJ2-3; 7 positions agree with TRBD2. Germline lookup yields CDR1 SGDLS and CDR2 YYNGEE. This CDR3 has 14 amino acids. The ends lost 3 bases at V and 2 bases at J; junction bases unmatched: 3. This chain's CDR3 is CASSAERDTDTQYF. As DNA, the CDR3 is TGTGCCAGCAGCGCGGAGCGGGACACAGATACGCAGTATTTT.

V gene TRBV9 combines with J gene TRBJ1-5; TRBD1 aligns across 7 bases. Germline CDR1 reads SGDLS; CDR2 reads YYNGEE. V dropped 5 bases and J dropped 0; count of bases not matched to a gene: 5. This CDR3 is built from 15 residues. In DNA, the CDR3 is TGTGCCAGCAGTACAACAGGGGATAGCAATCAGCCCCAGCATTTT. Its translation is CASSTTGDSNQPQHF.

CDR3 sequence: CASSLSRSSYEQYF. The CDR3 DNA is TGTGCCAGCAGCTTATCGAGGAGCTCCTACGAGCAGTACTTC. This sequence joins TRBV11-1 and TRBJ2-7; no firm D call. This CDR3 has 14 amino acids. The ends were cut back, 2 bases at V and 0 bases at J, with 8 bases in the middle. CDR1 and CDR2 (germline): SGHAT, FQDESV (reference sequence).

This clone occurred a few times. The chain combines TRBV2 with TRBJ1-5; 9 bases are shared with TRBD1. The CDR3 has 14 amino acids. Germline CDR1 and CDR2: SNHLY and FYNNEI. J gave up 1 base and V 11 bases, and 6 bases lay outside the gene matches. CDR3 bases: TGTGCCGTCGGGACAGGGACAAGCAATCAGCCCCAGCATTTT. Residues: CAVGTGTSNQPQHF.

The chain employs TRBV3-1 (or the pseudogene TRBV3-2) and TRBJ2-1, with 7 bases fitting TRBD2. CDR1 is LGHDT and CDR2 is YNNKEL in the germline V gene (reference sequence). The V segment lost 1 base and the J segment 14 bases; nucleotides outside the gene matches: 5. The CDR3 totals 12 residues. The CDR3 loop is CASSQGGSRKFF. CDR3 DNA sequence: TGTGCCAGCAGCCAAGGCGGGAGCCGAAAGTTCTTC.

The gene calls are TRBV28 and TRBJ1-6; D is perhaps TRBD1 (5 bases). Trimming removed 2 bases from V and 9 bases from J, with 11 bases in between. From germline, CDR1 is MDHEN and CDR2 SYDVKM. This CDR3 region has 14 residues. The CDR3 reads CASSLGTGGSPLHF. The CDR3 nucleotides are TGTGCCAGCAGTTTAGGCACCGGGGGTTCACCCCTCCACTTT.

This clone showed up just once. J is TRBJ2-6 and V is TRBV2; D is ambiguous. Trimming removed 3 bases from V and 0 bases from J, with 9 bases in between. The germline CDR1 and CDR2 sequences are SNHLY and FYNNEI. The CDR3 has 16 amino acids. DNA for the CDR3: TGTGCCAGCAGTGAGAACTTTCCCTCTGGGGCCAACGTCCTGACTTTC. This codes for CASSENFPSGANVLTF. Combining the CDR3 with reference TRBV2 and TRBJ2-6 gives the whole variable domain EPEVTQTPSHQVTQMGQEVILRCVPISNHLYFYWYRQILGQKVEFLVSFYNNEISEKSEIFDDQFSVERPDGSNFTLKIRSTKLEDSAMYFCASSENFPSGANVLTFGAGSRLTVL.

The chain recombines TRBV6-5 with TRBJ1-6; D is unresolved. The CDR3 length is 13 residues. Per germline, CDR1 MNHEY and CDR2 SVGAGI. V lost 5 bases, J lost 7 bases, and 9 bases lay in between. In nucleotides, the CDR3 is TGTGCCAGCAGTCTAGGACTGAATTCACCCCTCCACTTT. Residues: CASSLGLNSPLHF.

The CDR3 bases are TGTGCCTGGAGGAGCAGGGGACTAAACTATGGCTACACCTTC. This encodes CAWRSRGLNYGYTF. The V gene is TRBV30, the J gene TRBJ1-2; weak D call: TRBD1 (6 bases). Trimming stripped 3 bases from V and 2 bases from J, with 13 bases between. The CDR3 is made up of 14 amino acids. Germline values: CDR1 GTSNPN, CDR2 SVGIG (reference sequence). Drawing the rest from reference TRBV30 and TRBJ1-2, the complete variable domain is SQTIHQWPATLVQPVGSPLSLECTVEGTSNPNLYWYRQAAGRGLQLLFYSVGIGQISSEVPQNLSASRPQDRQFILSSKKLLLSDSGFYLCAWRSRGLNYGYTFGSGTRLTVV.

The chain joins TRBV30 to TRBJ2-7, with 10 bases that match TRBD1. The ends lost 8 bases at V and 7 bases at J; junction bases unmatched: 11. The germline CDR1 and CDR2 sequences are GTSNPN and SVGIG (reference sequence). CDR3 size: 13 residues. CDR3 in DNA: TGTGCCGGGGGGGGACAGGGGACTACGGAGCAGTACTTC. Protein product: CAGGGQGTTEQYF.

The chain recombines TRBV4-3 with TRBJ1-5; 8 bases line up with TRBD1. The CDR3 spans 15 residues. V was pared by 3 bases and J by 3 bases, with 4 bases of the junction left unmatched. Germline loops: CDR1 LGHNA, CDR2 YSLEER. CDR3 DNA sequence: TGCGCCAGCAGCCAGGCAGGGGGCATCAATCAGCCCCAGCATTTT. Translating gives CASSQAGGINQPQHF.

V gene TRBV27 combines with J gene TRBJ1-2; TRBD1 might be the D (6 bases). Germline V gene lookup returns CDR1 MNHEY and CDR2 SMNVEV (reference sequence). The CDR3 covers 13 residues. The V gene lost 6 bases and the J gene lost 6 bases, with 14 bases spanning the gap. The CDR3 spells CASSSDRKNGYTF. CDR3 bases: TGTGCCAGCAGCTCCGACAGGAAGAATGGCTACACCTTC.

For the CDR3, the DNA is TGTGCCAGCAGAGGGGGCAGGGAGTTAGGTGGCTACACCTTC. Its protein is CASRGGRELGGYTF. The chain is built from TRBV2 and TRBJ1-2; 7 bases are shared with TRBD1. This CDR3 spans 14 amino acids. CDR1 is SNHLY and CDR2 is FYNNEI in the germline V gene. Germline trimming cut 6 bases from V and 7 bases from J; bases unmatched to any gene: 11.

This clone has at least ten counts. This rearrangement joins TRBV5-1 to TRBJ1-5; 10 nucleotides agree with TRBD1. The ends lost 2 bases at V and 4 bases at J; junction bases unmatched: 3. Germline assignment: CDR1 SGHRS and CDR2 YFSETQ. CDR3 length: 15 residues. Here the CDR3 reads CASSLGQGENQPQHF. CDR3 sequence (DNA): TGCGCCAGCAGCTTAGGACAGGGGGAAAATCAGCCCCAGCATTTT.

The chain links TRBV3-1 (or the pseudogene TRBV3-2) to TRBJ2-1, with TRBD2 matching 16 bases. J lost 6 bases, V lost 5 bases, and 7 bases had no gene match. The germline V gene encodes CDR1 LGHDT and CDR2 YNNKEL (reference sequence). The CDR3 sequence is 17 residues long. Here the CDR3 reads CASSSGLAGGGGNEQFF. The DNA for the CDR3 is TGTGCCAGCAGCTCGGGACTAGCGGGAGGGGGGGGCAATGAGCAGTTCTTC.

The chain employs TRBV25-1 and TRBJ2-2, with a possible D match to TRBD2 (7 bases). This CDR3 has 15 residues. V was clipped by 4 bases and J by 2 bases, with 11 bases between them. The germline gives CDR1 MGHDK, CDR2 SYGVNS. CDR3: CASSGGGGNTGELFF. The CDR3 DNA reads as TGTGCCAGCAGTGGGGGCGGGGGCAACACCGGGGAGCTGTTTTTT.